This T cell receptor beta chain stems from a study of blood T cell repertoires in COVID-19. About the study: Material from acute and convalescent COVID-19 was sourced from the United States, Italy and Spain.

Germline V gene sequence: CDR1 SEHNR, CDR2 FQNEAQ (reference sequence). The CDR3 is 18 amino acids. J was trimmed by 2 bases and V by 4 bases; bases with no gene match: 9. The assay was immunoSEQ multiplex PCR, and TCRdb's table has in-frame clones only and misses some. The sample lists some 140,000 clones, more than 80% seen once, with roughly 0.51% in the top ten. The chain combines TRBV7-9 with TRBJ2-3; 13 nucleotides line up with TRBD2. The sequence was collected from a man in his fifties or sixties with acute or convalescent COVID-19. The sequenced sample was peripheral blood. DNA for the CDR3: TGTGCCAGCAGCTGGCGACTAGCGGGGGGACTACACACAGATACGCAGTATTTT. Encoded protein: CASSWRLAGGLHTDTQYF. The complete variable domain, with remaining parts taken from reference TRBV7-9 and TRBJ2-3, reads DTGVSQNPRHKITKRGQNVTFRCDPISEHNRLYWYRQTLGQGPEFLTYFQNEAQLEKSRLLSDRFSAERPKGSFSTLEIQRTEQGDSAMYLCASSWRLAGGLHTDTQYFGPGTRLTVL.